This T cell receptor (beta chain) originates from a study of CD8+CD57+ T cells in acquired aplastic anemia. Whole-study context: DNA from sorted CD4+ and CD8+ cells averaged roughly 3.2 ug. There were about 10.8 million reads, on average, for CD4+ cells from healthy donors. Study findings and constraints: Patients did not significantly differ from controls in CD8+ Simpson's diversity.

The germline gives CDR1 LGHDT, CDR2 YNNKEL (reference sequence). V lost 0 bases and J lost 4, with 15 bases in between. CDR3 size: 16 residues. Genomic DNA acted as the template from which TCR beta VDJ combination and CDR3 sequence profiling were carried out. TCRdb passed the reads through MiXCR, listing each CDR3 protein once. The sample records 100,000 to 150,000 distinct CDR3 sequences, roughly 50% being singletons. This clonotype was recorded at least ten times. Its target is unknown. V gene TRBV3-1 combines with J gene TRBJ1-2; D is unclear. The sequence was collected from a human donor in good health, serving as a control. Material: sorted CD4+, CD8+, or CD8+CD57+ T cells (not recorded which) from PBMCs. The CDR3 reads CASSQDIGHGLYGYTF. The CDR3 DNA reads TGTGCCAGCAGCCAAGATATCGGCCACGGACTCTATGGCTACACCTTC. Based on the CDR3 plus reference TRBV3-1 and TRBJ1-2, the full variable domain is DTAVSQTPKYLVTQMGNDKSIKCEQNLGHDTMYWYKQDSKKFLKIMFSYNNKELIINETVPNRFSPKSPDKAHLNLHINSLELGDSAVYFCASSQDIGHGLYGYTFGSGTRLTVV.